The 5 T cell receptor beta chains listed next were all sequenced from one sample in a study of blood T cell repertoires in COVID-19. Assay used: immunoSEQ multiplex PCR; TCRdb lists only in-frame clones, some missing. The repertoire consists of 56,000 or so clones, with 65% to 90% occurring once and the leading ten covering under 30%. The sample consisted of peripheral blood. The receptors here all came from a human donor in a cohort sampled during active COVID-19.

The CDR3 protein is CASGLSGELFF. CDR3 DNA sequence: TGTGCTAGTGGGCTATCCGGGGAGCTGTTTTTT. J is TRBJ2-2 and V is TRBV12-5; D remains ambiguous. CDR3 length: 11 residues. Germline-derived CDR1 and CDR2 are LGHNT and FRNRAP. Trimming left V 6 bases short and J 6 bases short, with 5 bases between.

The chain links TRBV11-2 to TRBJ1-2; D is possibly TRBD1 (5 bases). Germline CDR1 is SGHAT and CDR2 is FQNNGV. Trimming took off 6 bases at V and 3 bases at J, with 11 bases between the two ends. This CDR3 contains 13 residues. The CDR3, as DNA: TGTGCCAGCAGTCGCAGGGTTGACTATGGCTACACCTTC. Its translation: CASSRRVDYGYTF.

This chain uses TRBV7-9 with TRBJ2-2, with 7 nucleotides matching TRBD1. CDR1 and CDR2 from the germline V gene are SEHNR and FQNEAQ (reference sequence). The V and J ends lost 4 bases and 5 bases, in that order; junction bases with no gene match: 7. The CDR3 has 15 amino acids. CDR3 coding DNA: TGTGCCAGCAGCTCAGACAGGGTTGGGACCGGGGAGCTGTTTTTT. Translating it yields CASSSDRVGTGELFF.

The CDR3 bases are TGTGCCAGCAGTTACGATGGGCGGGGGGCTAACCAAGAGACCCAGTACTTC. This gives the protein CASSYDGRGANQETQYF. The chain is built from TRBV6-2 or TRBV6-3 and TRBJ2-5; 8 bases are shared with TRBD2. V shed 2 bases and J 0 bases; nucleotides not matched to a gene: 8. Germline lookup yields CDR1 MNHEY and CDR2 SVGEGT. The length of the CDR3 is 17 residues.

This clone showed up just once. This chain links TRBV18 with TRBJ2-1; TRBD2 matches at 8 bases. The CDR3 has 16 residues. CDR1 is KGHSH and CDR2 is LQKENI in the germline V gene. V shed 3 bases, J shed 4 bases, and the junction held 8 bases outside the gene matches. The CDR3: CASSPIGGGNYNEQFF. The CDR3 DNA is TGTGCCAGCTCACCGATCGGGGGGGGGAATTACAATGAGCAGTTCTTC. Full variable domain (rest looked up from reference TRBV18 and TRBJ2-1): NAGVMQNPRHLVRRRGQEARLRCSPMKGHSHVYWYRQLPEEGLKFMVYLQKENIIDESGMPKERFSAEFPKEGPSILRIQQVVRGDSAAYFCASSPIGGGNYNEQFFGPGTRLTVL.